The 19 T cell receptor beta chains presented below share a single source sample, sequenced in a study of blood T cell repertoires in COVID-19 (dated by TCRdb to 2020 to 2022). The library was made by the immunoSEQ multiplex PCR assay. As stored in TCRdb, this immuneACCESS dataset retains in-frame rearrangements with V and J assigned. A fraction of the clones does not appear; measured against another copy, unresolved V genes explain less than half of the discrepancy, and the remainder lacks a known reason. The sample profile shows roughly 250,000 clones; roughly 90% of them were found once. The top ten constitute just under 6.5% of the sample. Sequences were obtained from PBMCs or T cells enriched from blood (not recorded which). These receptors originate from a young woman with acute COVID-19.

The CDR3 is CAWSVLGTARKKGKLFF. In nucleotides, the CDR3 is TGTGCCTGGAGTGTACTAGGGACAGCTCGAAAGAAGGGAAAACTGTTTTTT. The chain combines TRBV30 with TRBJ1-4; 7 bases match TRBD1. Per the germline V gene, CDR1 is GTSNPN and CDR2 is SVGIG (reference sequence). The CDR3 has 17 residues. The V and J ends lost 0 bases and 10 bases, in that order; junction bases with no gene match: 17.

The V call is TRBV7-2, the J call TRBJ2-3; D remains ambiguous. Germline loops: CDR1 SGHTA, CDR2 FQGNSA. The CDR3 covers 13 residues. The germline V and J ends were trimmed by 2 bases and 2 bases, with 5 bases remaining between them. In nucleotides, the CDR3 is TGTGCCAGCAGCTTACCCATCACAGATACGCAGTATTTT. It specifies CASSLPITDTQYF.

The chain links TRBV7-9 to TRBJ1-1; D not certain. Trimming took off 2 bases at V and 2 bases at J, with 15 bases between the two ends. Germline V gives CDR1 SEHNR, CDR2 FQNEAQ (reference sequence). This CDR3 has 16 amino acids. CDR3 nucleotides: TGTGCCAGCAGCTTACAGGTCACAAGCTCAAACACTGAAGCTTTCTTT. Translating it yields CASSLQVTSSNTEAFF.

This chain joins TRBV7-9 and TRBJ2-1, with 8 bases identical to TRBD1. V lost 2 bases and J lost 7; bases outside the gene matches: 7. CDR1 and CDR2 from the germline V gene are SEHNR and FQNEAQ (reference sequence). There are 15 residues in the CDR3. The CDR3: CASSLQGAGSNEQFF. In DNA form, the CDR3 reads TGTGCCAGCAGCTTACAGGGGGCGGGTTCGAATGAGCAGTTCTTC.

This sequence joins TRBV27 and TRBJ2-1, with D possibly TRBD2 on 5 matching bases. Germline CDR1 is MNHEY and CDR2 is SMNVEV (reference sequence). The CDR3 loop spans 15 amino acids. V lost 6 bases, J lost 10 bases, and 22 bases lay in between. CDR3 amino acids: CASRRKDGEFREQFF. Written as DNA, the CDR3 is TGTGCCAGCAGACGGAAGGACGGGGAGTTTCGGGAGCAGTTCTTC.

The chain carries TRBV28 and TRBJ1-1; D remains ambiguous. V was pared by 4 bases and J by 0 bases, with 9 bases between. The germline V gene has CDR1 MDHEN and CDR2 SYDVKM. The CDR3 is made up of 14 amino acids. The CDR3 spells CASSSHDMNTEAFF. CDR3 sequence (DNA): TGTGCCAGCAGTTCACATGACATGAACACTGAAGCTTTCTTT.

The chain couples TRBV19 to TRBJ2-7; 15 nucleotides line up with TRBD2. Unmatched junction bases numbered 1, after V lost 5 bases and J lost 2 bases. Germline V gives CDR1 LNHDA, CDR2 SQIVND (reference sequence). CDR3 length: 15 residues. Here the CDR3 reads CASSRTSGRAYEQYF. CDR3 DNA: TGTGCCAGTAGTCGGACTAGCGGGAGGGCCTACGAGCAGTACTTC.

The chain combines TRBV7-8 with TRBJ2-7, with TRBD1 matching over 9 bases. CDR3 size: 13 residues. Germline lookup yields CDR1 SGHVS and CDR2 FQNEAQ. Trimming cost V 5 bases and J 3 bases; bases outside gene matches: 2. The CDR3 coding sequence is TGTGCCAGCAGCGCGACAGGGGGCTACGAGCAGTACTTC. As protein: CASSATGGYEQYF. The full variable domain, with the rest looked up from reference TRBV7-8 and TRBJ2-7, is GAGVSQSPRYKVAKRGQDVALRCDPISGHVSLFWYQQALGQGPEFLTYFQNEAQLDKSGLPSDRFFAERPEGSVSTLKIQRTQQEDSAVYLCASSATGGYEQYFGPGTRLTVT.

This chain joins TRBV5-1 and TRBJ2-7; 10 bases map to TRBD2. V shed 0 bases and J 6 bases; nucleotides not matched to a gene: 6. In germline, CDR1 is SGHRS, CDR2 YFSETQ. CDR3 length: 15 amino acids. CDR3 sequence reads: CASSLDGTSVAEQYF. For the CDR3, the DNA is TGCGCCAGCAGCTTGGACGGGACTAGCGTTGCCGAGCAGTACTTC.

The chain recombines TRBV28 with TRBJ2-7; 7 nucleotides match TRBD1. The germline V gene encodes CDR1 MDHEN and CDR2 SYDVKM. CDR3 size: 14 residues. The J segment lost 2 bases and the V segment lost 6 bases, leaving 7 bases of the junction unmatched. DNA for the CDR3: TGTGCCAGCAGGTCGACAGGGCCAGCCTACGAGCAGTACTTC. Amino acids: CASRSTGPAYEQYF.

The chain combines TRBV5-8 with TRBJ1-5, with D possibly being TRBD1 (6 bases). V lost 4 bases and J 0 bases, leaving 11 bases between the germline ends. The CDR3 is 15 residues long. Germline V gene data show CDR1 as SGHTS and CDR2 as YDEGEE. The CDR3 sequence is CASSRGGYSNQPQHF. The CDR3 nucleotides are TGTGCCAGCAGCCGGGGGGGCTATAGCAATCAGCCCCAGCATTTT.

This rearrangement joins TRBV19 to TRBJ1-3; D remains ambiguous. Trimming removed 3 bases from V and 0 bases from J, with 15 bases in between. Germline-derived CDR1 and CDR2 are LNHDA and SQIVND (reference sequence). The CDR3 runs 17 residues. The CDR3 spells CASSIRTTSSSGNTIYF. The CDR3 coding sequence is TGTGCCAGTAGTATCAGGACTACCTCAAGCTCTGGAAACACCATATATTTT.

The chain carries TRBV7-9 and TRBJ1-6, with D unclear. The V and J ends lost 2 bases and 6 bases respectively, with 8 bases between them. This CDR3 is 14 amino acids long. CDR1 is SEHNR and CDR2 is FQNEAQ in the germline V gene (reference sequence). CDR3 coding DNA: TGTGCCAGCAGCTTACGAGGGCGTAATTCACCCCTCCACTTT. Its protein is CASSLRGRNSPLHF.

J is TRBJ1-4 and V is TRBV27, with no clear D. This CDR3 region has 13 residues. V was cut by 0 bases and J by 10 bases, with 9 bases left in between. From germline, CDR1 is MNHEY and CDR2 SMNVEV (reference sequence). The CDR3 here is CASSLSPFRKLFF. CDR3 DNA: TGTGCCAGCAGTTTATCCCCGTTCCGAAAACTGTTTTTT.

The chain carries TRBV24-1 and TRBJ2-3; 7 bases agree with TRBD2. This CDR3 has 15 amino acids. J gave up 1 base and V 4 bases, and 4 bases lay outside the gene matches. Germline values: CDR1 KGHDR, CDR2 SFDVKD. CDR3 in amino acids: CATSETSVGTDTQYF. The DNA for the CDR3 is TGTGCCACCAGTGAAACTAGCGTAGGCACAGATACGCAGTATTTT.

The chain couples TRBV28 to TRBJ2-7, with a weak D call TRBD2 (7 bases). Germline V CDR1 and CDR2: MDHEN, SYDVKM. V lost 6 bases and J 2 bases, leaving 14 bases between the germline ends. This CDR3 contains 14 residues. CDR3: CASSLGGRAYEQYF. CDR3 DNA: TGTGCCAGCAGCCTAGGGGGGAGGGCCTACGAGCAGTACTTC.

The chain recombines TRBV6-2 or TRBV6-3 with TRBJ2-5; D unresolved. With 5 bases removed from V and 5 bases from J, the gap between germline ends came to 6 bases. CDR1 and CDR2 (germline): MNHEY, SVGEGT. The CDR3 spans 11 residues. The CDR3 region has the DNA TGTGCCAGCAGTCGAGTGGAGACCCAGTACTTC. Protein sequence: CASSRVETQYF.

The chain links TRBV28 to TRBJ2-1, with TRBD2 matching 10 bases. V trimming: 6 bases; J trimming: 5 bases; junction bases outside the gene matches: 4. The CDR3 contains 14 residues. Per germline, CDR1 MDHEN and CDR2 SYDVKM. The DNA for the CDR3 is TGTGCCAGCAGCCTAGCGGGGGTGGACAATGAGCAGTTCTTC. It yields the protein CASSLAGVDNEQFF.

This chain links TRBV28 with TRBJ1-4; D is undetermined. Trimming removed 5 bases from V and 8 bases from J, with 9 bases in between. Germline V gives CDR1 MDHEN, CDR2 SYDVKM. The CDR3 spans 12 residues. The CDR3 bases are TGTGCCAGCAGTCGTGCACTGGAAAAACTGTTTTTT. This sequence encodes CASSRALEKLFF.